This T cell receptor beta chain was documented in a study of blood T cell repertoires in COVID-19 (dated by TCRdb to 2018 to 2021). The study in broad terms: The collaborator samples originated in the United States, Italy and Spain and spanned the acute and convalescent phases of COVID-19. The material from the prospective study consisted of cDNA or gDNA derived from T cells, B-cell-depleted T cells, or PBMCs. Subjects who had been exposed to COVID-19, were actively infected with it, or had recovered from it provided the deeply sampled blood TCRbeta repertoires that made up the dataset. The repertoires were made available in a free public database intended to serve as a resource for research on the immune response to SARS-CoV-2. Samples were obtained from the ongoing ImmuneRACE study (first 160 participants) and from 1,254 subjects provided by 6 global collaborators. A de-identified subject ID, COVID-19 status, age in years and sex were almost always included in the sample metadata. Where HLA class I and class II types were available, the types were taken from metadata supplied by the sample provider, not from assay-based typing.

The study at large found these results: How much clinical and demographic metadata was included differed by source and by participant, and the metadata was provided uncurated.

V is cut by 1 base and J by 5 bases, and the space between the germline ends is 11 bases. From cysteine to phenylalanine, the CDR3 is 14 amino acids long. Just CDR3 DNA is preserved here, 42 bases in frame from base 1. Based on the germline V gene, the CDR1 and CDR2 sequences are LGHNA and YSLEER. Enrolling through a virtual design, the prospective study's participants ranged in age from roughly 18 to 95 years and lived across some 22 United States geographic areas. To assign participants to cohorts, the prospective study relied on clinical history that participants themselves reported in a screening survey and a study questionnaire. In the prospective study, mobile phlebotomists collected whole blood, serum and a nasopharyngeal or oropharyngeal swab from each participant. Additional blood draws and questionnaires over an approximately two-month period could optionally be provided by prospective study participants. Before DNA extraction, prospective study blood samples were shipped either frozen or at room temperature.

Turning to this clone: This receptor's antigen is unknown. Base-call qualities are not available, and no considerably larger clone is one nucleotide away.

TCRbeta CDR3 regions were amplified from genomic DNA using the immunoSEQ Assay, a bias-controlled multiplex PCR. In the paper's pipeline: Within the assay, amplification of reference gene primers was used to estimate how many nucleated cells each sample contained. To quantify the absolute abundance of each unique TCRbeta CDR3 rearrangement, sequence reads were collapsed and filtered. Productive Simpson clonality was computed per sample as the square root of Simpson's diversity index over productive rearrangements. TCRdb carries this immuneACCESS record with in-frame sequences only. Its versions omit some clonotypes, under half of them owing to an unresolved V gene in the studies checked, with the rest unexplained. Clonal size and the V and J genes are those of that table, whereas D and trimming came from the DNA. Across this sample there are around 200,000 clones, with roughly 88% seen only once. The ten largest clones represent roughly 3.4% of the sample.

The receptor's source is a woman aged 40 to 49 with acute COVID-19. Specimen: PBMCs or T cells enriched from blood (not recorded which). The chain is assembled from TRBV4-3 and TRBJ1-2; TRBD1 could be the D gene, as 5 bases match. CDR3 loop: CASSQVGGVYGYTF. The nucleotide sequence is TGCGCCAGCAGCCAAGTCGGGGGAGTTTATGGCTACACCTTC.